The 20 T cell receptor beta chains presented below share a single source sample, sequenced in a study of beta chain features in type 1 diabetes. General study findings and limits: Patients with Type 1 diabetes showed moderately but significantly shorter TCRB CDR3s in all four CD4+ subsets.

What was sequenced were expressed TCRB transcripts, since all of the isolated RNA had been reverse transcribed. Measured with immunoSEQ multiplex PCR; TCRdb has only the in-frame clones, and not every one. The table lists 150,000 to 200,000 clones, 7.5% to 8.5% of them singletons. Their antigens are not known. The sequenced sample consisted of central memory CD4+ T cells from blood. The receptors come from a man aged 18-30 years with type 1 diabetes.

The chain recombines TRBV11-2 with TRBJ2-5; TRBD1 matches 7 bases. J lost 3 bases, V lost 10 bases, and 5 bases had no gene match. CDR1 and CDR2 from the germline V gene are SGHAT and FQNNGV. The CDR3 has 12 residues. The CDR3 DNA follows: TGTGCCACCCGACAGGGAGAAGAGACCCAGTACTTC. This gives the protein CATRQGEETQYF.

The chain has TRBV5-1 and TRBJ2-1; 11 bases map to TRBD2. Germline CDR1 and CDR2: SGHRS and YFSETQ. The length of the CDR3 is 15 residues. J was trimmed by 10 bases and V by 5 bases; bases with no gene match: 11. The CDR3 sequence is CASSSAGLAEREQFF. DNA for the CDR3: TGCGCCAGCAGTTCCGCGGGACTAGCGGAACGAGAGCAGTTCTTC.

The chain employs TRBV28 and TRBJ1-2; D gene uncertain. Trimming removed 8 bases at V and 4 bases at J, with 20 bases between. The CDR3 runs to 15 residues. The germline CDR1 and CDR2 sequences are MDHEN and SYDVKM. CDR3: CASDTSAGNAYGYTF. As DNA, the CDR3 is TGTGCCAGCGACACCTCTGCAGGAAATGCCTATGGCTACACCTTC.

This rearrangement joins TRBV5-1 to TRBJ2-1; weak D call: TRBD2 (5 bases). V gave up 1 base and J gave up 9 bases, with 11 bases separating them. CDR1 SGHRS and CDR2 YFSETQ come from the germline V gene. The CDR3 has 13 amino acids. In DNA form, the CDR3 reads TGCGCCAGCAGCTTGACTGAACTAGGTGAGCAGTTCTTC. Translating it yields CASSLTELGEQFF.

Only a few counts were recorded for this clone. The CDR3 sequence is CASSETGMETQYF. CDR3 nucleotide sequence: TGTGCCAGCAGTGAAACGGGGATGGAGACCCAGTACTTC. V usage is TRBV25-1 and J usage is TRBJ2-5; tentatively, D is TRBD2 (5 bases). The CDR3 contains 13 residues. Germline CDR1 reads MGHDK; CDR2 reads SYGVNS. Trimming took 2 bases from V and 5 from J, leaving 9 bases between them.

This clone was observed a few times. Other DNA sequences in this sample translate to the same CDR3. This rearrangement joins TRBV5-1 to TRBJ2-1, with TRBD2 matching over 8 bases. The junction had 4 bases not matched to a gene; V was cut back by 4 bases and J by 7 bases. This CDR3 contains 13 residues. Germline V gives CDR1 SGHRS, CDR2 YFSETQ. CDR3 coding DNA: TGCGCCAGCAGCCCGGGGGGGGTTAATGAGCAGTTCTTC. Encoded protein: CASSPGGVNEQFF.

The chain recombines TRBV7-2 with TRBJ2-3; TRBD2 agrees at 9 bases. The CDR3 is 14 residues long. After removal of 4 bases from V and 15 bases from J, the junction contained 14 bases not matched to a gene. The germline CDR1 and CDR2 sequences are SGHTA and FQGNSA. This CDR3 reads CASSSGGGAFARYF. The CDR3 DNA follows: TGTGCCAGCAGCTCGGGCGGGGGGGCCTTCGCCCGCTATTTT.

A few counts support this clone. The chain carries TRBV28 and TRBJ2-5, with 10 bases identical to TRBD2. Germline V CDR1 and CDR2: MDHEN, SYDVKM. V trimming: 5 bases; J trimming: 2 bases; junction bases outside the gene matches: 8. This CDR3 is 16 amino acids long. The CDR3 DNA reads as TGTGCCAGCAGTGCGTCCTTACTAGCGGGGCAAGAGACCCAGTACTTC. Its translation: CASSASLLAGQETQYF.

This clone was recorded a few times. The chain carries TRBV28 and TRBJ2-5; possibly TRBD2 for D (6 bases). The V gene lost 7 bases and the J gene lost 1 base, with 16 bases spanning the gap. The CDR3 runs to 15 residues. Germline loops: CDR1 MDHEN, CDR2 SYDVKM. The chain's CDR3 is CASIPGGRPQETQYF. DNA of the CDR3: TGTGCCAGCATACCAGGAGGGAGACCCCAAGAGACCCAGTACTTC.

This clone showed up just a few times. V gene TRBV29-1 combines with J gene TRBJ2-1; TRBD1 aligns across 9 bases. V was clipped by 3 bases and J by 8 bases; unmatched bases: 11. The CDR3 contains 15 residues. The V gene's germline CDR1 is SQVTM and CDR2 ANQGSEA. The CDR3 loop is CSVDGILGQGYEQFF. The CDR3, as DNA: TGCAGCGTTGATGGTATATTGGGACAGGGCTATGAGCAGTTCTTC.

This clone occurred a few times. The rearrangement uses TRBV30 and TRBJ1-6; D gene ambiguous. There are 13 residues in the CDR3. V was clipped by 1 base and J by 6 bases, with 7 bases between them. Germline loops: CDR1 GTSNPN, CDR2 SVGIG (reference sequence). The CDR3 reads CAWSGQVNSPLHF. In nucleotides, the CDR3 is TGTGCCTGGAGTGGCCAGGTTAATTCACCCCTCCACTTT.

This clone was detected many times. The chain couples TRBV4-2 to TRBJ1-1; D is possibly TRBD1 (5 bases). Germline-derived CDR1 and CDR2 are LGHNA and YNFKEQ. V was pared by 7 bases and J by 3 bases, with 9 bases between. The CDR3 contains 12 residues. The CDR3 protein is CASMGEDTEAFF. CDR3 bases: TGTGCCAGCATGGGGGAGGACACTGAAGCTTTCTTT.

This clone was observed many times. The chain joins TRBV29-1 to TRBJ2-1; D not resolved. The germline V gene has CDR1 SQVTM and CDR2 ANQGSEA. This CDR3 contains 13 residues. Trimming took off 6 bases at V and 2 bases at J, with 11 bases between the two ends. The CDR3 DNA reads TGCAGCGTCTTATCCCTAACCTACAATGAGCAGTTCTTC. Its translation: CSVLSLTYNEQFF.

This clone was counted a few times. J is TRBJ1-1 and V is TRBV18; 11 nucleotides align to TRBD1. There are 17 residues in the CDR3. The junction had 10 bases not matched to a gene; V was cut back by 4 bases and J by 3 bases. Germline CDR1 is KGHSH and CDR2 is LQKENI. This chain's CDR3 is CASSRTGGPGRDTEAFF. The CDR3 coding sequence is TGTGCCAGCTCACGGACAGGGGGCCCTGGGCGGGACACTGAAGCTTTCTTT. The full variable domain, its missing parts supplied by reference TRBV18 and TRBJ1-1, is NAGVMQNPRHLVRRRGQEARLRCSPMKGHSHVYWYRQLPEEGLKFMVYLQKENIIDESGMPKERFSAEFPKEGPSILRIQQVVRGDSAAYFCASSRTGGPGRDTEAFFGQGTRLTVV.

The CDR3 spells CASSAGSDTQYF. CDR3 DNA sequence: TGTGCCAGCAGTGCCGGGTCGGATACGCAGTATTTT. V gene TRBV6-1 combines with J gene TRBJ2-3; D unresolved. The CDR3 is 12 amino acids. With 4 bases removed from V and 6 bases from J, the gap between germline ends came to 8 bases. CDR1 MNHNS and CDR2 SASEGT come from the germline V gene.

This chain uses TRBV28 with TRBJ2-7; D may be TRBD2 (7 bases). The CDR3 is 16 residues long. The V gene's germline CDR1 is MDHEN and CDR2 SYDVKM. V lost 3 bases and J lost 1, with 16 bases in between. CDR3 loop: CASSFVWGGGSYEQYF. The CDR3 DNA is TGTGCCAGCAGTTTTGTTTGGGGAGGGGGGTCCTACGAGCAGTACTTC.

The chain joins TRBV18 to TRBJ2-3, with TRBD2 matching 8 bases. J lost 2 bases, V lost 4 bases, and 8 bases had no gene match. The germline V gene has CDR1 KGHSH and CDR2 LQKENI. This CDR3 spans 16 amino acids. The CDR3, as DNA: TGTGCCAGCTCACTACTCGGAGCGGGAGTCACAGATACGCAGTATTTT. Its protein is CASSLLGAGVTDTQYF.

The V call is TRBV15, the J call TRBJ2-7; the D gene is possibly TRBD1 (6 bases). The CDR3 is made up of 14 amino acids. Trimming took off 3 bases at V and 2 bases at J, with 11 bases between the two ends. Per germline, CDR1 LNHNV and CDR2 YYDKDF (reference sequence). CDR3 nucleotide sequence: TGTGCCACCAGCAGGACAGGAGGAACCTACGAGCAGTACTTC. It yields the protein CATSRTGGTYEQYF.

The CDR3 reads CASSIGTGDYNEQFF. CDR3 DNA: TGTGCCAGTAGTATAGGGACAGGGGACTACAATGAGCAGTTCTTC. The chain is built from TRBV19 and TRBJ2-1; TRBD1 agrees at 9 bases. In germline, CDR1 is LNHDA, CDR2 SQIVND (reference sequence). The CDR3 is 15 residues long. V gave up 1 base and J gave up 3 bases; unmatched junction bases: 1.

This clone showed up just a few times. The chain recombines TRBV27 with TRBJ1-3; unclear D gene. The V gene's germline CDR1 is MNHEY and CDR2 SMNVEV (reference sequence). This CDR3 contains 13 residues. V was shortened by 4 bases and J by 0 bases, with 4 bases between the two germline ends. CDR3 DNA: TGTGCCAGCAGTTCCCACTCTGGAAACACCATATATTTT. Translated, it gives CASSSHSGNTIYF.